This T cell receptor beta chain was sequenced during a study of chemoradiotherapy in HPV16-positive cancers. Repertoires were generated with immunoSEQ multiplex PCR, while TCRdb's copy carries only in-frame clones and drops some. The sample includes more than 25,000 clones, approximately 93% of them seen just once. V lost 7 bases, J lost 0 bases, and 25 bases lay in between. The CDR3 is 19 amino acids. Germline values: CDR1 KGHSH, CDR2 LQKENI. The chain links TRBV18 to TRBJ1-5; TRBD1 is a possible D gene (6 bases). Sequenced material: blood, taken from a patient who underwent chemoradiotherapy. The source is a human donor with HPV-associated anogenital cancer. CDR3 sequence reads: CASFHTLDRITYSNQPQHF. The CDR3 DNA is TGTGCCAGCTTTCACACTTTAGACAGGATAACATATAGCAATCAGCCCCAGCATTTT.